This TCR beta chain came from a study of blood T cell repertoires in COVID-19. About the research overall: COVID-19 samples, acute and convalescent, were from the United States, Italy and Spain.

Seattle-derived patients entered the study during active infection and were followed longitudinally. V was shortened by 3 bases and J by 8 bases, with 14 bases between the two germline ends. The CDR3 is 13 amino acids. Germline V gene sequence: CDR1 SQVTM, CDR2 ANQGSEA. The protocol was immunoSEQ multiplex PCR, while the TCRdb copy is restricted to in-frame clones and leaves out a portion. This sample has about 240,000 clones, with approximately 80% found just once. V and J are TRBV29-1 and TRBJ2-1, with a possible D match to TRBD2 (6 bases). Material: peripheral blood. The TCR originated in an elderly woman with COVID-19, enrolled during active disease. The CDR3 here is CSVDGRAGHEQFF. DNA for the CDR3: TGCAGCGTTGACGGTCGGGCGGGACATGAGCAGTTCTTC.